This TCR beta chain emerged from a study of T cell responses to AZD1222 COVID-19 vaccine. Whole-study findings and limits: Among those given AZD1222, only five or six were seropositive at baseline. It should be noted that donors were predominantly white British and more often female, and clonal diversity was possibly underestimated. Along spike, vaccine-associated CD4 TCRs were found throughout, with dominance at 160-218 and 743-854.

Assay: immunoSEQ multiplex PCR; the TCRdb copy retains only in-frame clones and omits some. In the table there are approximately 93,000 clones, 89% of which are singletons. Recipients boosted at about 4 weeks or about 12 weeks are pooled. The germline V gene has CDR1 SEHNR and CDR2 FQNEAQ (reference sequence). V lost 3 bases and J 0 bases, leaving 14 bases between the germline ends. The CDR3 has 16 amino acids. Points on this clone: Its target is not known.

This receptor was identified in an adult who received the AZD1222 COVID-19 vaccine. The sample was peripheral blood, taken 28 days after the second AZD1222 dose. The chain combines TRBV7-9 with TRBJ1-1; D is unclear. CDR3 in DNA: TGTGCCAGCAGCTTCGGTTTTGGGAGCATGAACACTGAAGCTTTCTTT. It specifies CASSFGFGSMNTEAFF. The variable domain in full, completed from reference TRBV7-9 and TRBJ1-1, reads DTGVSQNPRHKITKRGQNVTFRCDPISEHNRLYWYRQTLGQGPEFLTYFQNEAQLEKSRLLSDRFSAERPKGSFSTLEIQRTEQGDSAMYLCASSFGFGSMNTEAFFGQGTRLTVV.